This TCR beta chain was sequenced for a study of cytomegalovirus exposure and HLA in healthy donors. Study results and caveats: When analyzed later, a missense DCLRE1C variant was found to be linked to TCR beta V- and J-gene trimming. Donors were assumed by presence/absence analyses to have roughly uniform sequencing depth.

The PCR made use of 60 Vbeta and 13 Jbeta primers. Clones were read by immunoSEQ multiplex PCR, and TCRdb kept only the in-frame ones, dropping some. The data contain more than 95,000 clones, about four fifths of them seen just once; the ten biggest clones take up approximately 4.3%. The CDR3 covers 13 residues. Germline V CDR1 and CDR2: SGHNT, YYREEE (reference sequence). Trimming took 4 bases from V and 4 from J, leaving 10 bases between them. Each donor was healthy, and each was a bone marrow donor. Points on this clone: Its specificity is not known.

This chain connects TRBV5-4 to TRBJ2-3; maybe TRBD2 (5 bases). The clonotype was recovered from a man aged 30-40 years in good health and CMV-seropositive. The sequenced sample was PBMCs. CDR3 region: CASSPGSSDTQYF. CDR3 nucleotide sequence: TGTGCCAGCAGCCCGGGGAGTTCAGATACGCAGTATTTT.